A selection of T cell receptor beta chains follows, all from one sample in a study of blood T cell repertoires in COVID-19. TCRdb's table, derived via immunoSEQ multiplex PCR, lists solely in-frame clones and lacks some. The profile shows around 170,000 clones, roughly 84% of them singletons. Specimen: peripheral blood. These receptor sequences come from a man aged 18 to 29 with active or convalescent COVID-19. CDR3s include the opening cysteine and the closing phenylalanine or tryptophan. The D gene is left open where the match is weak. Some rows mark clone size as missing; the rest say once, few, many or name a class of expanded clone.

V,D,J,size,CDR3,DNA
TRBV18,.,TRBJ2-7,once,CASSPPGTPYEQYF,TGTGCCAGCTCACCACCCGGTACCCCCTACGAGCAGTACTTC
TRBV6-1,.,TRBJ1-2,once,CASSDRLRGYTF,TGTGCCAGCAGTGACCGTCTTCGGGGCTACACCTTC
TRBV5-1,TRBD1,TRBJ2-2,.,CASSFRQGWGRTGELFF,TGCGCCAGCAGCTTTCGACAGGGATGGGGAAGGACCGGGGAGCTGTTTTTT
TRBV7-8,TRBD1,TRBJ1-6,once,CASSPGTGAYNSPLHF,TGTGCCAGCAGCCCCGGGACAGGAGCTTATAATTCACCCCTCCACTTT
TRBV19,.,TRBJ1-2,.,CASWDTGYGYTF,TGTGCCAGTTGGGATACAGGCTATGGCTACACCTTC
TRBV6-5,.,TRBJ1-1,.,CATKHSVLAEAFF,TGTGCCACCAAACACAGTGTCTTAGCTGAAGCTTTCTTT
TRBV7-2,.,TRBJ1-5,.,CASSYRLNQPQHF,TGTGCCAGCAGCTACAGGCTCAATCAGCCCCAGCATTTT
TRBV12-3/TRBV12-4,.,TRBJ1-5,.,CASSLNSNQPQHF,TGTGCCAGCAGTTTAAATAGTAATCAGCCCCAGCATTTT
TRBV7-8,.,TRBJ2-1,.,CASSLGVSGGSQFF,TGTGCCAGCAGCTTAGGAGTGTCGGGGGGCTCGCAGTTCTTC
TRBV5-6,.,TRBJ2-3,.,CASSMAGTDTQYF,TGTGCCAGCAGTATGGCGGGGACAGATACGCAGTATTTT
TRBV5-6,.,TRBJ2-2,.,CASSLQVALGELFF,TGTGCCAGCAGCTTGCAGGTGGCCTTGGGGGAGCTGTTTTTT
TRBV18,TRBD1,TRBJ2-2,.,CASSQPGQGTSGELFF,TGTGCCAGCTCACAACCGGGACAGGGGACTTCCGGGGAGCTGTTTTTT
TRBV10-3,TRBD1,TRBJ1-5,.,CAISRTGRDQPQHF,TGTGCCATCAGTCGGACAGGGCGGGATCAGCCCCAGCATTTT
TRBV2,TRBD2,TRBJ2-3,.,CASSEGGLAGSSDTQYF,TGTGCCAGCAGTGAAGGGGGACTAGCGGGAAGCTCAGATACGCAGTATTTT
TRBV7-9,.,TRBJ2-3,.,CASSLAGVDTQYF,TGTGCCAGCAGCTTAGCGGGAGTGGATACGCAGTATTTT
TRBV14,TRBD2,TRBJ2-1,.,CASSPGGYSGTNEQFF,TGTGCCAGCAGCCCCGGCGGCTATAGCGGGACGAATGAGCAGTTCTTC
TRBV5-6,.,TRBJ1-1,.,CASSVGWALRTEAFF,TGTGCCAGCAGCGTAGGATGGGCGTTAAGAACTGAAGCTTTCTTT
TRBV19,.,TRBJ1-2,.,CASSASVRAGYTF,TGTGCCAGTAGTGCTAGTGTTCGAGCTGGCTACACCTTC
TRBV3-1/TRBV3-2,.,TRBJ2-7,.,CASSQEGGARASYEQYF,TGTGCCAGCAGCCAAGAAGGCGGGGCTAGAGCATCCTACGAGCAGTACTTC
TRBV7-2,.,TRBJ1-3,.,CASSLVAGNTIYF,TGTGCCAGCAGCTTAGTAGCTGGAAACACCATATATTTT
TRBV3-1/TRBV3-2,.,TRBJ2-5,once,CASSQDPGGSMETQYF,TGTGCCAGCAGCCAAGATCCGGGTGGTAGTATGGAGACCCAGTACTTC
TRBV28,TRBD2,TRBJ2-1,.,CASSSPHSGRPHNEQFF,TGTGCCAGCAGTTCCCCACATAGCGGGAGGCCCCACAATGAGCAGTTCTTC
TRBV29-1,TRBD1,TRBJ2-7,.,CSVEALDRGRYEQYF,TGCAGCGTTGAAGCCCTGGACAGGGGGCGCTACGAGCAGTACTTC
TRBV6-2/TRBV6-3,.,TRBJ2-7,.,CASSLGSISYEQYF,TGTGCCAGCAGTTTGGGCTCAATCTCCTACGAGCAGTACTTC
TRBV28,TRBD2,TRBJ2-7,.,CASTGGGPAYEQYF,TGTGCCAGCACCGGGGGGGGCCCAGCCTACGAGCAGTACTTC
TRBV5-4,.,TRBJ1-4,once,CASSLGQPATNEKLFF,TGTGCCAGCAGCTTGGGACAGCCCGCAACTAATGAAAAACTGTTTTTT
TRBV3-1/TRBV3-2,TRBD1,TRBJ1-2,.,CASSQGQGYGYTF,TGTGCCAGCAGCCAAGGACAGGGCTATGGCTACACCTTC
TRBV5-1,.,TRBJ2-7,.,CASSLAAGAYEQYF,TGCGCCAGCAGCTTGGCTGCAGGGGCCTACGAGCAGTACTTC
TRBV15,.,TRBJ2-5,.,CATSRDWLSETQYF,TGTGCCACCAGCAGAGATTGGCTCTCGGAGACCCAGTACTTC
TRBV5-6,.,TRBJ2-1,.,CASSSQVARGVNEQFF,TGTGCCAGCAGCTCCCAGGTGGCCAGGGGAGTAAATGAGCAGTTCTTC
TRBV18,.,TRBJ1-1,.,CASSPGLAEAFF,TGTGCCAGCTCACCAGGGCTGGCTGAAGCTTTCTTT
TRBV6-1,TRBD2,TRBJ2-7,.,CASSEGAGEQYF,TGTGCCAGCAGTGAAGGAGCGGGAGAGCAGTACTTC
TRBV6-2/TRBV6-3,.,TRBJ1-1,.,CASSYAGQLNTEAFF,TGTGCCAGCAGTTACGCTGGACAATTGAACACTGAAGCTTTCTTT
TRBV12-3/TRBV12-4,.,TRBJ2-1,few,CASSLTLGAEQFF,TGTGCCAGCAGTTTAACTTTGGGAGCTGAGCAGTTCTTC
TRBV10-3,.,TRBJ1-1,once,CAISEDSSRTEAFF,TGTGCCATCAGTGAAGACAGCAGTCGAACTGAAGCTTTCTTT
TRBV2,.,TRBJ1-2,.,CASNWDTTNYGYTF,TGTGCCAGCAACTGGGACACAACTAACTATGGCTACACCTTC
TRBV5-1,.,TRBJ2-6,.,CASSLGGSSGANVLTF,TGCGCCAGCAGCTTGGGCGGCAGCTCTGGGGCCAACGTCCTGACTTTC
TRBV7-9,.,TRBJ2-7,.,CASRPAKGGEQYF,TGTGCCAGCAGGCCCGCAAAGGGAGGCGAGCAGTACTTC
TRBV5-6,TRBD2,TRBJ2-5,.,CASTETSGISGETQYF,TGTGCCAGCACCGAGACTAGCGGGATCTCGGGAGAGACCCAGTACTTC
TRBV19,.,TRBJ1-2,.,CASRSGGNYGYTF,TGTGCCAGCCGTTCGGGCGGGAACTATGGCTACACCTTC
TRBV3-1/TRBV3-2,.,TRBJ2-3,few,CASSQGGAPACF,TGTGCCAGCAGCCAAGGAGGAGCCCCCGCCTGTTTT
TRBV14,TRBD1,TRBJ1-2,.,CASSHLDRTNYGYTF,TGTGCCAGCAGCCACTTGGACAGGACTAACTATGGCTACACCTTC
TRBV5-4,TRBD2,TRBJ2-3,.,CASSPKGLAGGTDTQYF,TGTGCCAGCAGCCCCAAAGGACTAGCGGGTGGGACAGATACGCAGTATTTT
TRBV7-3,TRBD2,TRBJ2-3,.,CASSLMAGGTDTQYF,TGTGCCAGCAGCTTAATGGCGGGAGGCACAGATACGCAGTATTTT
TRBV27,TRBD1,TRBJ2-5,.,CASSSRQGRLWTQYF,TGTGCCAGCAGTTCCCGACAGGGCCGTTTATGGACCCAGTACTTC
TRBV6-2/TRBV6-3,.,TRBJ1-2,.,CASSYPGKGYTF,TGTGCCAGCAGTTACCCCGGGAAAGGCTACACCTTC
TRBV19,.,TRBJ1-2,.,CASRNRVYGYTF,TGTGCCAGTAGAAACAGGGTCTATGGCTACACCTTC